This is a list of T cell receptor beta chains from one sample in a study of OX40 agonist ivuxolimab in advanced cancers. Generated by immunoSEQ multiplex PCR, the TCRdb table keeps only in-frame clones and is missing some. The sample yields about 80,000 clones, 80% to 90% seen once. Sequences were derived from CD4+ or CD8+ T cells sorted from blood, sampled in a trial of the OX40 agonist ivuxolimab. These receptors all come from an adult with an advanced solid tumor such as melanoma, head and neck, liver or kidney cancer. CDR3s leave out the opening cysteine and the closing phenylalanine or tryptophan. The order of the fields is V gene, J gene, CDR3 length, CDR3 protein.

TRBV9	TRBJ2-2	15	ASTRSVGTSGGGELF
TRBV18	TRBJ1-2	12	ASSVTVSRQGYT
TRBV2	TRBJ2-7	13	ASTLNTGSSYEQY
TRBV5-4	TRBJ1-1	12	ASSHAKTKGGAF
TRBV5-1	TRBJ2-7	12	ASSPTGQANEQY
TRBV9	TRBJ2-7	14	ASSVGRAGGPYEQY
TRBV19	TRBJ1-1	15	ASSPGQAITLDTEAF
TRBV5-4	TRBJ2-5	14	ASRLTSGGAQETQY
TRBV18	TRBJ2-5	12	ASSPPGTRETQY
TRBV6-6	TRBJ1-5	13	ASSYNRGPNQPQH
TRBV5-4	TRBJ2-5	13	ASSSPGTGAETQY
TRBV19	TRBJ2-4	9	ASSMRNIQY
TRBV9	TRBJ2-3	13	ASSLRGGIADTQY
TRBV6-5	TRBJ2-1	12	ASSYDGGGEEQF
TRBV25-1	TRBJ1-1	11	ASTVGRGTEAF
TRBV18	TRBJ1-5	12	ASSQTGHNQPQH
TRBV28	TRBJ1-2	12	ASSLSTGGRGYT
TRBV6-5	TRBJ1-3	11	ATRTGGGNTIY
TRBV7-2	TRBJ2-7	12	ASSYDRDSYEQY
TRBV6-5	TRBJ1-5	11	ASSRTGVQPQH
TRBV28	TRBJ1-1	12	ASSSGPPGTEAF
TRBV4-2	TRBJ1-1	12	ASSQGWRVTEAF
TRBV7-9	TRBJ1-5	13	ASSPDRPGNQPQH
TRBV27	TRBJ2-1	13	ASNSGDSRLNEQF
TRBV7-4	TRBJ2-7	11	ASSFDPTYEQY
TRBV6-1	TRBJ1-1	11	ASMQGSNTEAF
TRBV7-9	TRBJ1-1	14	ASSLGAGRGNTEAF
TRBV7-6	TRBJ2-3	13	ASSLSGGAADTQY
TRBV19	TRBJ1-5	13	ASSTLTGGGQPQH